This TCR beta chain was identified in a study of tumor and adjacent non-tumor tissue in lung cancer. Overall study: The cohort had about a dozen adenocarcinoma, 2 squamous cell and 1 small cell patients.

This sample's RNA came from whole unsorted tissue. More than 3 cm separated this lung sample from the edge of the tumor. A modified ARM-PCR protocol with three rounds of nested PCR amplified TCRbeta. TCRdb ran MiXCR on the multiplex PCR reads and lists one entry per CDR3 protein. The sample has 35,000 to 55,000 distinct CDR3 sequences, 60% to 70% seen once. As for this clonotype: As yet, its antigen is unknown.

Study-wide findings and caveats: Top 100 clones took a larger repertoire share in normal lung. TCR diversity was significantly greater in tumor than normal lung tissue. Shorter survival was associated with higher TCR diversity in tumors.

J was trimmed by 9 bases and V by 5 bases; bases with no gene match: 12. This CDR3 has 15 residues. The germline CDR1 and CDR2 sequences are SGHVS and FQNEAQ. V is TRBV7-8 and J is TRBJ2-7, with 11 bases identical to TRBD2. This receptor was taken from a woman between 35 and 50 years old with non-small cell lung cancer. Material for sequencing was distant non-tumor lung tissue. The CDR3 region has the DNA TGTGCCAGCAGCATAGAACTAGCGGGGGTGAACGGGCAGTACTTC. It is translated as CASSIELAGVNGQYF.